This TCR beta chain was identified in a study of sequential checkpoint blockade in melanoma. Regarding treatment: randomized to nivolumab then ipilimumab (arm A) or the reverse (arm B). TCRdb keeps only in-frame clones here, not all; method: immunoSEQ multiplex PCR. Of fewer than 3,000 clones in the sample, roughly a fifth were seen once. The TCR was taken from a human donor with melanoma. The starting material was tumor tissue (inferred from file names), obtained from a patient given nivolumab and ipilimumab in sequence.

The CDR3 bases are TGTGCCAGCAGCGCTAACACGGTAGGCAGTTCACCCCTCCACTTT. This sequence encodes CASSANTVGSSPLHF. The genes are TRBV16 and TRBJ1-6; D is unresolved. Germline CDR1 reads KGHSY; CDR2 reads FQNENV. The CDR3 spans 15 residues. Trimming took off 5 bases at V and 9 bases at J, with 17 bases between the two ends.